This entry lists 31 T cell receptor beta chains sequenced from one sample in a study of blood T cell repertoires in COVID-19. The protocol was immunoSEQ multiplex PCR, while the TCRdb copy is restricted to in-frame clones and leaves out a portion. The repertoire holds some 85,000 clones, with more than 75% as singletons. Sequencing used peripheral blood. All receptors derive from a woman older than 75 with active or convalescent COVID-19.

The V and J genes are TRBV6-2 or TRBV6-3 and TRBJ1-4, with D possibly being TRBD1 (5 bases). Germline-derived CDR1 and CDR2 are MNHEY and SVGEGT. The CDR3 runs 17 residues. Deletions cut 5 bases from V and 2 bases from J, with 18 bases between. The CDR3 DNA follows: TGTGCCAGCAGTCCCGAGACCTGGAGGGGCACTAATGAAAAACTGTTTTTT. This gives the protein CASSPETWRGTNEKLFF.

The chain is built from TRBV5-6 and TRBJ2-5; 11 nucleotides line up with TRBD2. The CDR3 sequence is 16 residues long. Germline CDR1 is SGHDT and CDR2 is YYEEEE. J was trimmed by 2 bases and V by 0 bases; bases with no gene match: 3. In DNA form, the CDR3 reads TGTGCCAGCAGCTTGGGTCTAGCGGGGGGACAAGAGACCCAGTACTTC. Translated, it gives CASSLGLAGGQETQYF.

V usage is TRBV6-2 or TRBV6-3 and J usage is TRBJ1-2; TRBD1 matches at 7 bases. With 5 bases clipped from V and 3 bases from J, the junction kept 12 bases outside the gene matches. This CDR3 contains 16 residues. Germline lookup yields CDR1 MNHEY and CDR2 SVGEGT. The CDR3 DNA sequence: TGTGCCAGCAGTAGAACGGGACAGAACTTACACTATGGCTACACCTTC. Its protein is CASSRTGQNLHYGYTF.

The genes are TRBV9 and TRBJ2-7, with D possibly TRBD2 on 5 matching bases. Trimming took off 1 base at V and 1 base at J, with 9 bases between the two ends. The CDR3 runs to 14 residues. Germline assignment: CDR1 SGDLS and CDR2 YYNGEE. This CDR3 reads CASSVIGESYEQYF. CDR3 nucleotide sequence: TGTGCCAGCAGCGTAATCGGGGAATCCTACGAGCAGTACTTC.

The chain combines TRBV7-2 with TRBJ2-1, with TRBD2 matching over 7 bases. V lost 1 base and J lost 1; bases outside the gene matches: 4. The CDR3 runs 16 residues. Germline lookup yields CDR1 SGHTA and CDR2 FQGNSA. Here the CDR3 DNA reads TGTGCCAGCAGCTTAGTGGGGGGGAGGTCCTACAATGAGCAGTTCTTC. Translation gives CASSLVGGRSYNEQFF.

This clone showed up just once. The V call is TRBV3-1 (or the pseudogene TRBV3-2), the J call TRBJ1-1; D unclear. Trimming took 0 bases from V and 11 from J, leaving 13 bases between them. Germline-derived CDR1 and CDR2 are LGHDT and YNNKEL (reference sequence). This CDR3 is 13 amino acids long. This CDR3 reads CASSQEAVGRAFF. DNA of the CDR3: TGTGCCAGCAGCCAAGAGGCAGTGGGGAGGGCTTTCTTT.

This rearrangement joins TRBV6-6 to TRBJ1-3, with a tentative D call TRBD1 (6 bases). Germline CDR1 and CDR2: MNHNY and SVGAGI (reference sequence). V lost 0 bases to trimming and J lost 0 bases, with 9 bases between them. This CDR3 is built from 16 residues. CDR3 residues: CASSYSRDTSGNTIYF. In nucleotides, the CDR3 is TGTGCCAGCAGTTACTCGAGGGACACCTCTGGAAACACCATATATTTT.

This clone was seen only a few times. The chain carries TRBV3-1 (or the pseudogene TRBV3-2) and TRBJ1-1; D ambiguous. Germline lookup yields CDR1 LGHDT and CDR2 YNNKEL (reference sequence). This CDR3 has 13 residues. Trimming cost V 4 bases and J 4 bases, with 10 bases left between them. As DNA, the CDR3 is TGTGCCAGCAGCCCTGGGCTGGCCACTGAAGCTTTCTTT. Translated, it gives CASSPGLATEAFF.

The gene calls are TRBV10-3 and TRBJ2-7; D is unresolved. The germline CDR1 and CDR2 sequences are ENHRY and SYGVKD. This CDR3 comprises 16 residues. Trimming removed 0 bases at V and 4 bases at J, with 16 bases between. CDR3 nucleotides: TGTGCCATCAGTGAGTCGACGGTGGCGGCTCGTTACGAGCAGTACTTC. This gives the protein CAISESTVAARYEQYF.

The rearrangement joins TRBV7-9 to TRBJ1-2, with 7 bases lining up with TRBD1. The V gene end was trimmed by 5 bases and the J gene end by 7 bases; junction bases not matched to a gene: 13. The CDR3 contains 15 residues. The V gene's germline CDR1 is SEHNR and CDR2 FQNEAQ (reference sequence). For the CDR3, the DNA is TGTGCCAGCAGCGCCTACACACAGGGGTTGAGTGGCTACACCTTC. Its translation: CASSAYTQGLSGYTF. The whole variable domain, filled in from reference TRBV7-9 and TRBJ1-2, reads DTGVSQNPRHKITKRGQNVTFRCDPISEHNRLYWYRQTLGQGPEFLTYFQNEAQLEKSRLLSDRFSAERPKGSFSTLEIQRTEQGDSAMYLCASSAYTQGLSGYTFGSGTRLTVV.

The chain recombines TRBV9 with TRBJ2-3; 7 nucleotides agree with TRBD1. The germline CDR1 and CDR2 sequences are SGDLS and YYNGEE. V lost 0 bases to trimming and J lost 6 bases; unmatched junction nucleotides: 7. This CDR3 comprises 15 residues. CDR3 nucleotides: TGTGCCAGCAGCGTAGGAGGCAGGGGGACCGATACGCAGTATTTT. Translation gives CASSVGGRGTDTQYF.

In its sample, this clone was seen once. The CDR3 loop reads CASSPELEDEQFF. CDR3 coding DNA: TGTGCCAGCAGCCCCGAGCTGGAGGATGAGCAGTTCTTC. The chain combines TRBV12-3 or TRBV12-4 with TRBJ2-1; tentatively, D is TRBD2 (5 bases). The CDR3 is made up of 13 amino acids. The ends were cut back, 6 bases at V and 8 bases at J, with 14 bases in the middle.

Written as DNA, the CDR3 is TGTGCCAGCATGGCAGGGACGAACACCGGGGAGCTGTTTTTT. Translating gives CASMAGTNTGELFF. The genes are TRBV2 and TRBJ2-2; tentatively, D is TRBD1 (5 bases). Trimming took 7 bases from V and 0 from J, leaving 9 bases between them. The CDR3 loop spans 14 amino acids. Germline lookup yields CDR1 SNHLY and CDR2 FYNNEI.

This rearrangement joins TRBV3-1 (or the pseudogene TRBV3-2) to TRBJ2-7; 7 bases align to TRBD1. J was trimmed by 2 bases and V by 7 bases; bases with no gene match: 11. CDR1 LGHDT and CDR2 YNNKEL come from the germline V gene (reference sequence). This CDR3 region has 15 residues. CDR3 in DNA: TGTGCCAGCACCAAAATAGGACAGGAGGCCTACGAGCAGTACTTC. Its translation: CASTKIGQEAYEQYF.

This clone was seen just once. This sequence joins TRBV6-5 and TRBJ1-1; tentatively, D is TRBD1 (5 bases). V was trimmed by 3 bases and J by 6 bases, leaving 11 bases between them. Germline V gene data show CDR1 as MNHEY and CDR2 as SVGAGI. The CDR3 runs 13 residues. The CDR3 bases are TGTGCCAGCAGTTATGGGGCGACCGCTGAAGCTTTCTTT. Encoded protein: CASSYGATAEAFF.

The chain is built from TRBV6-6 and TRBJ1-2, with D uncertain. The V and J ends lost 5 bases and 8 bases respectively, with 21 bases between them. The length of the CDR3 is 15 residues. Germline loops: CDR1 MNHNY, CDR2 SVGAGI (reference sequence). DNA of the CDR3: TGTGCCAGCAGTCTTACTCCCTTCTCGAGGGCCGGCTACACCTTC. Translated: CASSLTPFSRAGYTF.

A single count supports this clone. This chain joins TRBV9 and TRBJ2-2; 9 bases line up with TRBD1. The ends lost 4 bases at V and 6 bases at J; junction bases unmatched: 10. Germline V gene data show CDR1 as SGDLS and CDR2 as YYNGEE. CDR3 length equals 16 residues. The CDR3 sequence: CASSLRGDRAAGELFF. The CDR3 DNA is TGTGCCAGCAGCCTTAGGGGGGACAGGGCTGCCGGGGAGCTGTTTTTT.

J is TRBJ2-7 and V is TRBV7-9, with D perhaps TRBD1 (5 bases). Germline CDR1 and CDR2: SEHNR and FQNEAQ (reference sequence). CDR3 length equals 16 residues. The germline V and J ends were trimmed by 5 bases and 3 bases, with 20 bases remaining between them. The CDR3 nucleotides are TGTGCCAGCAGCCCTAACCCCCCCGACAGATTCTACGAGCAGTACTTC. This translates into CASSPNPPDRFYEQYF.

V usage is TRBV14 and J usage is TRBJ1-4; tentative D call: TRBD1 (5 bases). CDR3 length: 15 amino acids. Germline V CDR1 and CDR2: SGHDN, FVKESK. Trimming took 0 bases from V and 7 from J, leaving 12 bases between them. The CDR3 coding sequence is TGTGCCAGCAGCCAAGATGCAGGGATTAGTGAAAAACTGTTTTTT. Its protein product is CASSQDAGISEKLFF.

The chain carries TRBV7-8 and TRBJ1-3; 7 bases agree with TRBD1. The CDR3 length is 16 residues. Germline loops: CDR1 SGHVS, CDR2 FQNEAQ. V shed 5 bases, J shed 4 bases, and the junction held 11 bases outside the gene matches. The CDR3 DNA follows: TGTGCCAGCAGCCTGTCTCTTGGACAGGCGGGAAACACCATATATTTT. Amino acids: CASSLSLGQAGNTIYF. The variable domain in full, with the rest retrieved from reference TRBV7-8 and TRBJ1-3, is GAGVSQSPRYKVAKRGQDVALRCDPISGHVSLFWYQQALGQGPEFLTYFQNEAQLDKSGLPSDRFFAERPEGSVSTLKIQRTQQEDSAVYLCASSLSLGQAGNTIYFGEGSWLTVV.

The chain is built from TRBV20-1 and TRBJ2-3; 8 bases map to TRBD2. The CDR3 totals 17 residues. The germline gives CDR1 DFQATT, CDR2 SNEGSKA (reference sequence). V lost 3 bases to trimming and J lost 4 bases; unmatched junction nucleotides: 15. The CDR3 DNA reads as TGCAGTGCTAGTGGAGCGGGGGCTCCCGGTAGCGCAGATACGCAGTATTTT. Translation gives CSASGAGAPGSADTQYF.

The rearrangement links TRBV6-5 to TRBJ1-1; tentative D call: TRBD1 (6 bases). Trimming pared 0 bases from V and 1 base from J, leaving 12 bases between. CDR1 is MNHEY and CDR2 is SVGAGI in the germline V gene. This CDR3 is 16 amino acids long. The CDR3 reads CASSYSGALSNTEAFF. The CDR3 DNA sequence: TGTGCCAGCAGTTACTCGGGGGCATTATCGAACACTGAAGCTTTCTTT.

This chain connects TRBV5-4 to TRBJ2-1; 9 bases fit TRBD1. The CDR3 runs 16 residues. Per germline, CDR1 SGHNT and CDR2 YYREEE (reference sequence). V lost 4 bases and J lost 6; bases outside the gene matches: 11. This chain's CDR3 is CASSGDRDREANEQFF. DNA for the CDR3: TGTGCCAGCAGCGGAGACAGGGACAGGGAGGCCAATGAGCAGTTCTTC.

The chain's CDR3 is CASSPPGTNSYEQYF. The CDR3 DNA sequence: TGTGCCAGCAGTCCACCCGGGACTAACTCCTACGAGCAGTACTTC. The chain is built from TRBV6-6 and TRBJ2-7; 7 bases agree with TRBD2. The V segment lost 5 bases and the J segment 0 bases; nucleotides outside the gene matches: 7. CDR1 and CDR2 (germline): MNHNY, SVGAGI (reference sequence). CDR3 length: 15 residues.

The genes are TRBV12-3 or TRBV12-4 and TRBJ2-1; D possibly corresponds to TRBD1 (6 bases). V lost 6 bases and J lost 11, with 17 bases in between. The CDR3 runs to 13 residues. The CDR3 region has the DNA TGTGCCAGCAGCCGAAAGACAGGACAAAAGCAGTTCTTC. Translated: CASSRKTGQKQFF.

The chain is built from TRBV9 and TRBJ2-5, with 11 bases aligning to TRBD2. The J segment lost 1 base and the V segment lost 2 bases, leaving 1 base of the junction unmatched. The CDR3 is 15 residues long. Germline CDR1 is SGDLS and CDR2 is YYNGEE. CDR3 amino acids: CASSVSGGVQETQYF. CDR3 in DNA: TGTGCCAGCAGCGTTAGCGGGGGGGTCCAAGAGACCCAGTACTTC.

The chain links TRBV19 to TRBJ2-5; 10 positions match TRBD2. The germline CDR1 and CDR2 sequences are LNHDA and SQIVND (reference sequence). This CDR3 has 15 residues. V lost 5 bases, J lost 3 bases, and 6 bases stayed unmatched. CDR3 sequence: CASSLSGGREETQYF. In DNA form, the CDR3 reads TGTGCCAGTAGTCTTAGCGGGGGGCGAGAAGAGACCCAGTACTTC.

The sample holds a few counts of this clone. This chain joins TRBV27 and TRBJ2-1, with TRBD2 matching over 10 bases. The ends lost 6 bases at V and 6 bases at J; junction bases unmatched: 8. Per the germline V gene, CDR1 is MNHEY and CDR2 is SMNVEV (reference sequence). CDR3 length: 15 residues. CDR3 in DNA: TGTGCCAGCAGGCGAAGCGGGGGGGCGCTCAATGAGCAGTTCTTC. It translates to CASRRSGGALNEQFF.

The chain links TRBV6-6 to TRBJ2-3; 9 nucleotides agree with TRBD1. Trimming removed 5 bases from V and 4 bases from J; junction bases left unmatched: 4. The CDR3 loop spans 14 amino acids. Germline CDR1 MNHNY, CDR2 SVGAGI (reference sequence). The CDR3 protein is CASSPRTGADTQYF. CDR3 coding DNA: TGTGCCAGCAGTCCGAGGACAGGGGCAGATACGCAGTATTTT.

This clone was recorded at least ten times. This chain connects TRBV9 to TRBJ2-1, with 12 nucleotides matching TRBD2. Germline assignment: CDR1 SGDLS and CDR2 YYNGEE. The CDR3 has 14 residues. Trimming took 4 bases from V and 7 from J; bases not matched to a gene: 3. The CDR3 nucleotides read TGTGCCAGCAGCTGGACTAGCGGGGCTAATGAGCAGTTCTTC. Translating it yields CASSWTSGANEQFF.

The chain uses TRBV18 and TRBJ1-1; D is undetermined. The CDR3 sequence is 14 residues long. Germline lookup yields CDR1 KGHSH and CDR2 LQKENI. The ends were cut back, 2 bases at V and 5 bases at J, with 12 bases in the middle. DNA for the CDR3: TGTGCCAGCTCACCAGTTAACTCAGGAACTGAAGCTTTCTTT. As protein: CASSPVNSGTEAFF.